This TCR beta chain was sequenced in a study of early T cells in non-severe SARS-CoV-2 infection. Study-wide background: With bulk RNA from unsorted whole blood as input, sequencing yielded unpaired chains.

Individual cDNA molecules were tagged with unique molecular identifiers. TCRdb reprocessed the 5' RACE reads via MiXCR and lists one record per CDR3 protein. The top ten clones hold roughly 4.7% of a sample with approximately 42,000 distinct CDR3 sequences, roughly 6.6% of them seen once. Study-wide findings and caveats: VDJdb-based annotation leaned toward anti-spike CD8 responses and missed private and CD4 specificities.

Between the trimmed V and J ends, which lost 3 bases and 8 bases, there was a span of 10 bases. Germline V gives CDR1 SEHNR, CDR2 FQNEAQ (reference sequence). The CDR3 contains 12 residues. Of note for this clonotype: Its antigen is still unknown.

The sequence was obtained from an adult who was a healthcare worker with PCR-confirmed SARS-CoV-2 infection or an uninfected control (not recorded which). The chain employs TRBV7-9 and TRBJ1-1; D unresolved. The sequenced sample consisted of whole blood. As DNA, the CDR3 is TGTGCCAGCAGCTTGACGGGCACCGAAGCTTTCTTT. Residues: CASSLTGTEAFF.